This T cell receptor (beta chain) comes out of a study of blood T cell repertoires in COVID-19 (dated by TCRdb to 2020 to 2022). At the level of the whole study: The collaborator samples originated in the United States, Italy and Spain and spanned the acute and convalescent phases of COVID-19. The material from the prospective study consisted of cDNA or gDNA derived from T cells, B-cell-depleted T cells, or PBMCs. The dataset comprised deeply sampled blood TCRbeta repertoires from subjects exposed to, actively infected with, or recovered from COVID-19. The repertoires were released in a freely available public database intended as a resource for research on the immune response to SARS-CoV-2. Samples came from the ongoing ImmuneRACE study (first 160 participants) plus 1,254 subjects from 6 global collaborators. The sample metadata nearly always contained a de-identified subject ID, COVID-19 status, age in years and sex. Where HLA class I and class II types were available, the types were taken from metadata supplied by the sample provider, not from assay-based typing.

The research as a whole found: The quantity of clinical and demographic metadata differed by source and by participant and was supplied without curation.

TCRbeta CDR3 regions were amplified from genomic DNA by means of the immunoSEQ Assay, a bias-controlled multiplex PCR. The original methods were these. Nucleated cell counts per sample were estimated from amplification of reference gene primers within the assay. Sequence reads were collapsed and filtered to measure the absolute abundance of every unique TCRbeta CDR3 rearrangement. For each sample, productive Simpson clonality was calculated as the square root of Simpson's diversity index across productive rearrangements. In TCRdb, the immuneACCESS table is reduced to in-frame sequences with V and J assigned. These tables do not hold every clone; where another copy was compared, an unresolved V gene accounts for under half, and the others remain unexplained. That table furnishes V, J and clone size, whereas the DNA furnished D and trimming. The sample contains roughly 59,000 clones, roughly four fifths of them found a single time. In total, the top ten clones hold around 10% of the sample.

Each collaborating institution followed its own protocols to collect whole blood in K2EDTA tubes. For TCRbeta analysis, collaborators shipped samples as frozen whole blood, isolated PBMCs, or DNA extracted from either of those sample types. Reading from cysteine to phenylalanine, the CDR3 counts 15 amino acids. Left in the record is the CDR3 DNA by itself, 45 bases read in frame from the first base. V is pruned by 3 bases and J by 3 bases, leaving 7 bases of the junction without a gene match. In the germline V gene, CDR1 corresponds to KGHSH and CDR2 to LQKENI. Turning to this clone: The antigen it recognizes is unknown. No much larger clonotype is one base removed from it; base qualities were not supplied.

Material for sequencing was peripheral blood. The TCR was taken from a human donor in a cohort sampled during active COVID-19. The chain is made from TRBV18 and TRBJ2-7, and 8 bases in between align with TRBD1. The nucleotides read TGTGCCAGCTCACCGGGACAGGCCCTGCTCTACGAGCAGTACTTC. This codes for CASSPGQALLYEQYF.